This TCR beta chain appears in the sequencing data of a study of shared clonotypes between healthy human individuals. Study background: CD4 naive cells filled three plates per donor, CD4 memory three, CD8 naive two and CD8 memory one. The study, taken as a whole, reports: Sampling involved blood alone; tissue repertoires likely differ.

TCRdb's copy holds only in-frame clones and misses some; the assay was immunoSEQ multiplex PCR. The sample lists over a million clones; more than 65% were seen once. Concerning this clone: Its specificity is not known.

Donors were healthy HIV-negative adults without recently reported acute infections or vaccinations. Trimming cost V 0 bases and J 5 bases, with 8 bases left between them. The CDR3 spans 14 residues. Germline V gene lookup returns CDR1 MNHEY and CDR2 SVGAGI. The V and J genes are TRBV6-5 and TRBJ2-4; D unclear. The TCR was taken from a man aged 18 to 30 in good health. Sample: memory CD4+ T cells sorted from blood. Subset specified: CD45RA-negative fraction. The CDR3 DNA reads TGTGCCAGCAGTTACTCGAGGACGGAAAACATTCAGTACTTC. Translation gives CASSYSRTENIQYF.